Following are 30 T cell receptor beta chains from one sample sequenced in a study of spatial heterogeneity in lung cancer. Using its own MiXCR run on the 5' RACE reads, TCRdb lists one record per CDR3 protein. The profile shows fewer than 65,000 distinct CDR3 sequences, approximately 6% of them singletons. The time point denotes: sample taken at primary tumor resection. This specimen was PBMCs, taken at surgery. Receptors were obtained from a female donor with early-stage non-small cell lung cancer.

This clonotype appeared many times. This chain connects TRBV28 to TRBJ2-3; 9 bases align to TRBD2. The CDR3 totals 15 residues. Germline values: CDR1 MDHEN, CDR2 SYDVKM. The V and J ends lost 6 bases and 7 bases, in that order; junction bases with no gene match: 11. The CDR3 protein is CASSYGGGGANTQYF. DNA of the CDR3: TGTGCCAGCAGCTACGGTGGCGGGGGGGCGAATACGCAGTATTTT.

With respect to this clonotype: A clone one base away is much larger, so this may be a read error. The chain links TRBV29-1 to TRBJ1-2; D uncertain. Deletions cut 7 bases from V and 10 bases from J, with 19 bases between. CDR3 length: 12 residues. The germline gives CDR1 SQVTM, CDR2 ANQGSEA. CDR3 sequence: CSDAGLRNDYTF. The CDR3 DNA is TGCAGCGACGCGGGCCTCCGGAATGACTACACCTTC.

This chain connects TRBV7-3 to TRBJ2-1, with D perhaps TRBD1 (7 bases). The V end was cut by 2 bases, the J end by 2 bases, with 10 bases between. This CDR3 is 15 amino acids long. CDR1 and CDR2 (germline): SGHTA, FQGTGA. The CDR3 spells CASSLGGTAYNEQFF. The CDR3 region has the DNA TGTGCCAGCAGCTTAGGCGGGACAGCCTACAATGAGCAGTTCTTC.

This clonotype was seen a handful of times. This chain joins TRBV3-1 and TRBJ2-3, with 7 positions matching TRBD2. Germline V gene sequence: CDR1 LGHDT, CDR2 YNNKEL (reference sequence). The CDR3 sequence is 12 residues long. V trimming: 5 bases; J trimming: 5 bases; junction bases outside the gene matches: 1. CDR3 nucleotide sequence: TGTGCCAGCAGCGGGGGGGGAGATACGCAGTATTTT. Residues: CASSGGGDTQYF.

This clonotype was detected many times. The V call is TRBV15, the J call TRBJ2-1, with 7 bases lining up with TRBD2. Germline CDR1 and CDR2: LNHNV and YYDKDF (reference sequence). Losses at the gene ends were 6 bases for V and 12 bases for J; bases not matched to a gene: 11. The CDR3 spans 13 residues. CDR3 in amino acids: CATREAGPGGQFF. The CDR3 nucleotides are TGTGCCACCAGGGAAGCGGGGCCCGGCGGGCAGTTCTTC.

V and J are TRBV28 and TRBJ2-3, with unresolved D. The V end lost 5 bases, the J end lost 3 bases, and 15 bases lay between the germline ends. Germline CDR1 reads MDHEN; CDR2 reads SYDVKM. The CDR3 totals 15 residues. Written as DNA, the CDR3 is TGTGCCAGCAGTCTCCTGCCCGCAAATACAGATACGCAGTATTTT. This sequence encodes CASSLLPANTDTQYF.

With respect to this clonotype: A much bigger clone sits one base away, suggesting this may be a read error. V usage is TRBV5-1 and J usage is TRBJ2-1; maybe TRBD2 (6 bases). The CDR3 consists of 14 residues. Deletions cut 6 bases from V and 6 bases from J, with 16 bases between. CDR1 is SGHRS and CDR2 is YFSETQ in the germline V gene. For the CDR3, the DNA is TGCGCCAGCATACAACTAGCAGGACGCAATGAGCAGTTCTTC. Translated: CASIQLAGRNEQFF.

The chain has TRBV5-6 and TRBJ1-5; D not certain. Germline V lookup: CDR1 SGHDT, CDR2 YYEEEE. V lost 7 bases and J 5 bases, leaving 16 bases between the germline ends. CDR3 length: 14 amino acids. Here the CDR3 reads CASGSRRRDQPQHF. CDR3 nucleotides: TGTGCCAGCGGCTCACGCAGGAGGGATCAGCCCCAGCATTTT.

In this sample, this clonotype turned up many times. This chain links TRBV11-2 with TRBJ2-1, with D hard to call. Looked up from germline, CDR1 is SGHAT and CDR2 is FQNNGV. Trimming removed 1 base at V and 5 bases at J, with 6 bases between. The CDR3 runs 13 residues. The CDR3, as DNA: TGTGCCAGCAGCTTAGTGCTGAACAATGAGCAGTTCTTC. Translating gives CASSLVLNNEQFF.

This clonotype came up a few times. This chain connects TRBV28 to TRBJ2-2; perhaps TRBD2 as D (6 bases). Germline assignment: CDR1 MDHEN and CDR2 SYDVKM. The CDR3 is made up of 16 amino acids. V gave up 5 bases and J gave up 0 bases, with 13 bases separating them. The CDR3 spells CASSPSDYPNTGELFF. CDR3 DNA: TGTGCCAGCAGTCCGTCGGACTATCCGAACACCGGGGAGCTGTTTTTT.

DNA for the CDR3: TGTGCCAGCAGCTCATCGGGGGAAGTTGCCAAAAACATTCAGTACTTC. Translating it yields CASSSSGEVAKNIQYF. The chain has TRBV7-9 and TRBJ2-4, with D possibly TRBD2 on 6 matching bases. The CDR3 consists of 16 residues. Trimming removed 4 bases at V and 1 base at J, with 14 bases between. Germline assignment: CDR1 SEHNR and CDR2 FQNEAQ (reference sequence).

Concerning this clonotype: A much larger clone differs from this one at a single base, so this may be a read error. Because the CDR3 is missing its conserved closing phenylalanine or tryptophan, this is likely a read error. The CDR3 protein is CASSTVGQGVSPLHS. CDR3 DNA: TGTGCCAGTAGTACGGTAGGACAGGGGGTATCACCCCTCCACTCT. V usage is TRBV19 and J usage is TRBJ1-6, with 10 nucleotides matching TRBD1. From germline, CDR1 is LNHDA and CDR2 SQIVND (reference sequence). V shed 4 bases and J 10 bases; nucleotides not matched to a gene: 7. This CDR3 has 15 residues.

This clonotype was observed at least ten times. The CDR3 loop reads CASSKTGGSNTEAFF. The CDR3 coding sequence is TGTGCCAGCAGTAAGACAGGGGGCTCGAACACTGAAGCTTTCTTT. This chain connects TRBV25-1 to TRBJ1-1; 10 bases align to TRBD1. Looked up from germline, CDR1 is MGHDK and CDR2 is SYGVNS. V lost 5 bases, J lost 1 base, and 4 bases stayed unmatched. This CDR3 comprises 15 residues.

The CDR3 protein is CSAPVLNEKLFF. In DNA form, the CDR3 reads TGCAGTGCTCCCGTCCTTAATGAAAAACTGTTTTTT. V is TRBV20-1 and J is TRBJ1-4; D is uncertain. CDR3 length: 12 amino acids. V was pared by 5 bases and J by 4 bases, with 8 bases between. Germline V gene data show CDR1 as DFQATT and CDR2 as SNEGSKA (reference sequence).

The gene calls are TRBV7-6 and TRBJ2-3; TRBD2 matches at 9 bases. The CDR3 loop spans 17 amino acids. The V segment lost 5 bases and the J segment 0 bases; nucleotides outside the gene matches: 9. Germline V gene data show CDR1 as SGHVS and CDR2 as FNYEAQ. DNA for the CDR3: TGTGCCAGCAGCATCCTAGCGGGGAGGTCTAGCACAGATACGCAGTATTTT. It yields the protein CASSILAGRSSTDTQYF.

Ten or more counts support this clonotype. The chain combines TRBV28 with TRBJ2-7; D is ambiguous. The CDR3 length is 15 residues. The V end was cut by 6 bases, the J end by 1 base, with 16 bases between. CDR1 MDHEN and CDR2 SYDVKM come from the germline V gene. The CDR3 is CASSPPRRPSYEQYF. Written as DNA, the CDR3 is TGTGCCAGCAGCCCACCAAGGCGGCCGTCCTACGAGCAGTACTTC. The full variable domain, in which reference TRBV28 and TRBJ2-7 provide the parts outside the CDR3, is DVKVTQSSRYLVKRTGEKVFLECVQDMDHENMFWYRQDPGLGLRLIYFSYDVKMKEKGDIPEGYSVSREKKERFSLILESASTNQTSMYLCASSPPRRPSYEQYFGPGTRLTVT.

The sample holds one count of this clonotype. This could be a read error, since a much larger clone is one nucleotide away. Likely a read error: the CDR3 ends without its conserved phenylalanine or tryptophan. CDR3 residues: CASSPPHRANNNNSPLHL. CDR3 coding DNA: TGTGCCAGCAGCCCGCCCCACAGGGCCAACAACAATAATTCACCCCTCCACCTT. This chain connects TRBV3-1 to TRBJ1-6, with a weak D call TRBD1 (6 bases). The CDR3 sequence is 18 residues long. The V and J ends lost 4 bases and 5 bases respectively, with 21 bases between them. Germline V gene lookup returns CDR1 LGHDT and CDR2 YNNKEL (reference sequence).

This clonotype was seen ten or more times. The rearrangement links TRBV5-1 to TRBJ1-5, with 8 nucleotides matching TRBD1. V lost 4 bases to trimming and J lost 2 bases; unmatched junction nucleotides: 2. Per germline, CDR1 SGHRS and CDR2 YFSETQ. The CDR3 consists of 14 residues. The CDR3 loop reads CASSPDRGNQPQHF. Here the CDR3 DNA reads TGCGCCAGCAGCCCGGACAGGGGCAATCAGCCCCAGCATTTT.

This sequence joins TRBV7-9 and TRBJ2-4; 9 bases line up with TRBD2. Looked up from germline, CDR1 is SEHNR and CDR2 is FQNEAQ (reference sequence). The CDR3 contains 16 residues. Trimming at V came to 4 bases and at J to 2 bases, leaving 6 bases not matched to a gene. CDR3 in DNA: TGTGCCAGCAGCTCGAGCGGGGGGTCTTCCAAAAACATTCAGTACTTC. This translates into CASSSSGGSSKNIQYF.

At least ten counts were recorded for this clonotype. V is TRBV20-1 and J is TRBJ2-7; D might be TRBD1 (5 bases). The V and J ends lost 4 bases and 0 bases respectively, with 13 bases between them. Germline CDR1 DFQATT, CDR2 SNEGSKA (reference sequence). There are 14 residues in the CDR3. The CDR3 DNA sequence: TGCAGTGCTACAGGGCTACTCAGCTCCTACGAGCAGTACTTC. Translating it yields CSATGLLSSYEQYF.

The chain has TRBV11-1 and TRBJ2-7; D is undetermined. The CDR3 contains 13 residues. The V gene's germline CDR1 is SGHAT and CDR2 FQDESV (reference sequence). Trimming removed 1 base at V and 2 bases at J, with 6 bases between. The CDR3 coding sequence is TGTGCCAGCAGCTTAGACCGTCCCTACGAGCAGTACTTC. It yields the protein CASSLDRPYEQYF.

V gene TRBV6-2 or TRBV6-3 combines with J gene TRBJ2-1; D ambiguous. This CDR3 is 18 amino acids long. Between the trimmed V and J ends, which lost 3 bases and 5 bases, there was a span of 23 bases. CDR1 is MNHEY, CDR2 SVGEGT, per germline. DNA for the CDR3: TGTGCCAGCAGTTATCCTCCTCTCCTGCTTCAACCAAACAATGAGCAGTTCTTC. It encodes CASSYPPLLLQPNNEQFF.

Within the sample, this clonotype is medium-sized (0.01 to 0.1%). This rearrangement joins TRBV28 to TRBJ1-5, with D perhaps TRBD1 (5 bases). V gave up 2 bases and J gave up 2 bases, with 10 bases separating them. Germline V lookup: CDR1 MDHEN, CDR2 SYDVKM. This CDR3 is 15 amino acids long. The DNA of the CDR3 is TGTGCCAGCAGTTTAAGGGGCAAGGGCAATCAGCCCCAGCATTTT. Its translation: CASSLRGKGNQPQHF.

The table lists this clonotype with many counts. The rearrangement uses TRBV4-1 and TRBJ1-5; D may be TRBD1 (5 bases). From germline, CDR1 is MGHRA and CDR2 YSYEKL. The CDR3 length is 17 residues. V shed 4 bases and J shed 5 bases, with 21 bases lying between them. In nucleotides, the CDR3 is TGCGCCAGCAGCCCCTCCCCGGGGCGGCCTCTCCATCAGCCCCAGCATTTT. Encoded protein: CASSPSPGRPLHQPQHF.

This clonotype was observed at least ten times. V gene TRBV20-1 combines with J gene TRBJ1-6; tentative D call: TRBD1 (6 bases). The length of the CDR3 is 16 residues. Looked up from germline, CDR1 is DFQATT and CDR2 is SNEGSKA (reference sequence). Trimming left V 2 bases short and J 7 bases short, with 18 bases between. Here the CDR3 DNA reads TGCAGTGCTAGATACCAGGAGGGGGGAGACAATTCACCCCTCCACTTT. Its translation: CSARYQEGGDNSPLHF.

The table lists this clonotype with a few counts. V is TRBV6-5 and J is TRBJ2-3; no clear D. Deletions cut 4 bases from V and 8 bases from J, with 10 bases between. The CDR3 runs 12 residues. CDR1 is MNHEY and CDR2 is SVGAGI in the germline V gene. DNA for the CDR3: TGTGCCAGCAGTTCACGACAAGCTACGCAGTATTTT. The encoded protein is CASSSRQATQYF.

The table lists this clonotype with many counts. The rearrangement joins TRBV29-1 to TRBJ2-7; D is perhaps TRBD2 (5 bases). Per the germline V gene, CDR1 is SQVTM and CDR2 is ANQGSEA. This CDR3 is 13 amino acids long. Between the trimmed V and J ends, which lost 5 bases and 2 bases, there was a span of 13 bases. The DNA of the CDR3 is TGCAGCGTTTCTCACGGGGAGCCCTACGAGCAGTACTTC. Protein product: CSVSHGEPYEQYF.

This clonotype was seen many times. The chain has TRBV9 and TRBJ2-3; TRBD2 matches 15 bases. The CDR3 runs to 18 residues. The junction had 5 bases not matched to a gene; V was cut back by 3 bases and J by 0 bases. CDR1 and CDR2 from the germline V gene are SGDLS and YYNGEE. The CDR3: CASSGGLAGGTSTDTQYF. The CDR3 coding sequence is TGTGCCAGCAGCGGGGGACTAGCGGGAGGAACTAGCACAGATACGCAGTATTTT.

This clonotype was counted many times. The rearrangement uses TRBV3-1 and TRBJ2-3; D gene ambiguous. Germline values: CDR1 LGHDT, CDR2 YNNKEL (reference sequence). The CDR3 is made up of 11 amino acids. The V end was cut by 6 bases, the J end by 4 bases, with 5 bases between. The chain's CDR3 is CASSSADTQYF. The CDR3, as DNA: TGTGCCAGCAGTAGTGCAGATACGCAGTATTTT.

This clonotype was observed many times. The V gene is TRBV10-3, the J gene TRBJ1-2; D is perhaps TRBD1 (6 bases). The CDR3 has 13 residues. Trimming stripped 4 bases from V and 7 bases from J, with 13 bases between. Germline CDR1 and CDR2: ENHRY and SYGVKD. CDR3 bases: TGTGCCATCAGTGGGACAGCGGCTCGTGGCTACACCTTC. It codes for CAISGTAARGYTF.